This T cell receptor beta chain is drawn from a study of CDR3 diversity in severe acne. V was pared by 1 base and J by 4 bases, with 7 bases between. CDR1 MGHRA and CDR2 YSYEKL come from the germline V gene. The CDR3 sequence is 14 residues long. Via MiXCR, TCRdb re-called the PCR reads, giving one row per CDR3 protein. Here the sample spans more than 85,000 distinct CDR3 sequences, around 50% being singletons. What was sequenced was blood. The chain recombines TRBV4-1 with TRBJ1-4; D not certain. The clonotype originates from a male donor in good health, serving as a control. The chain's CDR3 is CASSQVGSNEKLFF. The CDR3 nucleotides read TGCGCCAGCAGCCAAGTCGGGAGTAATGAAAAACTGTTTTTT.